Given below is one T cell receptor beta chain in context. Its specificity is not known. This sample was taken from a study of T cell responses to AZD1222 COVID-19 vaccine. From germline, CDR1 is SNHLY and CDR2 FYNNEI. The CDR3 sequence is 14 residues long. Trimming pared 0 bases from V and 3 bases from J, leaving 9 bases between. Second-dose recipients at about 4 or about 12 weeks were treated as one pooled group. Study-level results: Seropositivity was recorded at baseline in only a handful of AZD1222 recipients.

Using immunoSEQ multiplex PCR, the repertoire was profiled, and TCRdb retains in-frame clones only, with some absent. The table includes 150,000 to 200,000 clones, 92% detected once. Sample: peripheral blood, taken 28 days after the second AZD1222 dose. This TCR derives from an adult who received the AZD1222 COVID-19 vaccine. The chain uses TRBV2 and TRBJ2-7; D not resolved. The CDR3 here is CASSEAPDFYEQYF. In DNA form, the CDR3 reads TGTGCCAGCAGTGAAGCACCAGACTTCTACGAGCAGTACTTC.